Each of the 15 T cell receptor beta chains below was sequenced from the same sample in a study of T cell responses to AZD1222 COVID-19 vaccine. Libraries were prepared by immunoSEQ multiplex PCR; TCRdb keeps only in-frame clonotypes and omits some of them. The sample lists about 120,000 clones, 75% to 90% occurring once. This sample comprised peripheral blood, obtained on day 0 of MenACWY control vaccination. These receptors all stem from an adult in good health.

The CDR3 loop reads CASSLDRESYGYTF. The CDR3 DNA reads as TGTGCCAGCAGCTTGGACAGGGAGTCCTATGGCTACACCTTC. The chain uses TRBV7-2 and TRBJ1-2; TRBD1 aligns across 8 bases. CDR3 length: 14 residues. CDR1 is SGHTA, CDR2 FQGNSA, per germline. Trimming cost V 3 bases and J 4 bases; bases outside gene matches: 4. Drawing the rest from reference TRBV7-2 and TRBJ1-2, the complete variable domain is GAGVSQSPSNKVTEKGKDVELRCDPISGHTALYWYRQSLGQGLEFLIYFQGNSAPDKSGLPSDRFSAERTGGSVSTLTIQRTQQEDSAVYLCASSLDRESYGYTFGSGTRLTVV.

The J gene is TRBJ1-2, the V gene TRBV5-3; 8 bases map to TRBD1. TRBV5-3 is an ORF, with its function uncertain. Losses at the gene ends were 2 bases for V and 4 bases for J; bases not matched to a gene: 4. The CDR3 sequence is 14 residues long. In DNA form, the CDR3 reads TGTGCCAGAAGCTTTCCACAGGGGGGCTATGGCTACACCTTC. It is translated as CARSFPQGGYGYTF.

V and J are TRBV28 and TRBJ1-2; D call uncertain. Germline CDR1 and CDR2: MDHEN and SYDVKM. The V end was cut by 5 bases, the J end by 3 bases, with 19 bases between. The CDR3 contains 16 residues. The CDR3 here is CASSRGYWKGYYGYTF. The CDR3 nucleotides are TGTGCCAGCAGTCGAGGGTATTGGAAGGGATACTATGGCTACACCTTC.

This clone was counted between two and nine times. V gene TRBV9 combines with J gene TRBJ2-2; D call uncertain. The germline V gene encodes CDR1 SGDLS and CDR2 YYNGEE. V was pared by 0 bases and J by 5 bases, with 14 bases between. The CDR3 has 16 residues. CDR3 sequence: CASSVVSFWWTGELFF. CDR3 sequence (DNA): TGTGCCAGCAGCGTAGTATCCTTCTGGTGGACCGGGGAGCTGTTTTTT.

The chain recombines TRBV24-1 with TRBJ2-3; D possibly corresponds to TRBD1 (5 bases). V dropped 1 base and J dropped 6 bases, with 13 bases sitting between them. This CDR3 has 15 amino acids. The germline V gene encodes CDR1 KGHDR and CDR2 SFDVKD. CDR3 sequence reads: CATSDFKGRADTQYF. The CDR3 DNA reads as TGTGCCACCAGTGATTTTAAGGGCAGGGCGGATACGCAGTATTTT.

This clone turned up a few times. This chain links TRBV27 with TRBJ2-7; D is undetermined. The V gene lost 4 bases and the J gene lost 2 bases, with 12 bases spanning the gap. The germline V gene has CDR1 MNHEY and CDR2 SMNVEV (reference sequence). CDR3 length: 14 residues. CDR3 sequence (DNA): TGTGCCAGCAGTTCCACCGCCTTCGCCTACGAGCAGTACTTC. Protein product: CASSSTAFAYEQYF.

This clone was seen only once. The chain recombines TRBV10-2 with TRBJ2-1; 14 bases are shared with TRBD2. Germline CDR1 reads WSHSY; CDR2 reads SAAADI. V lost 8 bases and J lost 0; bases outside the gene matches: 9. The CDR3 contains 18 residues. The CDR3 DNA reads as TGCGCCAGCGGGTGGACTAGCGGGGGGTCGAGCTCCTACAATGAGCAGTTCTTC. This sequence encodes CASGWTSGGSSSYNEQFF.

The chain is built from TRBV5-1 and TRBJ2-3; 8 positions match TRBD2. From germline, CDR1 is SGHRS and CDR2 YFSETQ. Trimming cost V 4 bases and J 9 bases; bases outside gene matches: 16. The CDR3 covers 16 residues. The CDR3 nucleotides are TGCGCCAGCAGCACCCCCGGTAGCGGGGCGACGCGGACGCAGTATTTT. Translated, it gives CASSTPGSGATRTQYF.

The chain couples TRBV9 to TRBJ2-5; a possible D gene is TRBD2 (7 bases). The germline V gene has CDR1 SGDLS and CDR2 YYNGEE. V lost 1 base and J lost 10, with 17 bases in between. This CDR3 is built from 14 residues. CDR3 coding DNA: TGTGCCAGCAGCGTAATAAGCGGGGAGGGGGACCAGTACTTC. Translating gives CASSVISGEGDQYF.

V gene TRBV12-3 or TRBV12-4 combines with J gene TRBJ1-2; possibly TRBD1 for D (5 bases). There are 13 residues in the CDR3. Deletions cut 6 bases from V and 5 bases from J, with 13 bases between. The DNA of the CDR3 is TGTGCCAGCAGCCACGGGACGGCTTATGGCTACACCTTC. Translated: CASSHGTAYGYTF.

V gene TRBV4-1 combines with J gene TRBJ1-5, with D hard to call. The CDR3 contains 13 residues. V lost 1 base to trimming and J lost 0 bases, with 1 base between them. Germline CDR1 reads MGHRA; CDR2 reads YSYEKL. CDR3 sequence: CASSQASNQPQHF. CDR3 sequence (DNA): TGCGCCAGCAGCCAAGCTAGCAATCAGCCCCAGCATTTT.

The chain couples TRBV7-9 to TRBJ2-6; D gene uncertain. V dropped 5 bases and J dropped 2 bases, with 10 bases sitting between them. From germline, CDR1 is SEHNR and CDR2 FQNEAQ (reference sequence). The CDR3 is made up of 15 amino acids. CDR3 bases: TGTGCCAGCAGCGGATGGCTCACTGGGGCCAACGTCCTGACTTTC. It encodes CASSGWLTGANVLTF. Together with reference TRBV7-9 and TRBJ2-6, the CDR3 gives the full variable domain: DTGVSQNPRHKITKRGQNVTFRCDPISEHNRLYWYRQTLGQGPEFLTYFQNEAQLEKSRLLSDRFSAERPKGSFSTLEIQRTEQGDSAMYLCASSGWLTGANVLTFGAGSRLTVL.

This clone was picked up a small number of times. The CDR3 DNA reads TGTGCCAGCAGCCAACGGGTCGCCTACGAGCAGTACTTC. Encoded protein: CASSQRVAYEQYF. This chain links TRBV3-1 (or the pseudogene TRBV3-2) with TRBJ2-7; the D is unclear. Deletions cut 2 bases from V and 2 bases from J, with 7 bases between. Germline CDR1 and CDR2: LGHDT and YNNKEL (reference sequence). This CDR3 has 13 residues.

J is TRBJ2-1 and V is TRBV7-2; 8 bases line up with TRBD2. The germline V gene has CDR1 SGHTA and CDR2 FQGNSA. The CDR3 sequence is 17 residues long. V lost 0 bases, J lost 9 bases, and 13 bases stayed unmatched. This CDR3 is CASSLASGLAGPGEQFF. As DNA, the CDR3 is TGTGCCAGCAGCTTAGCGAGTGGATTAGCGGGGCCGGGTGAGCAGTTCTTC. Using reference TRBV7-2 and TRBJ2-1 for the parts outside the CDR3, the full variable domain is GAGVSQSPSNKVTEKGKDVELRCDPISGHTALYWYRQSLGQGLEFLIYFQGNSAPDKSGLPSDRFSAERTGGSVSTLTIQRTQQEDSAVYLCASSLASGLAGPGEQFFGPGTRLTVL.

The chain has TRBV4-1 and TRBJ1-4; 10 positions agree with TRBD1. V was clipped by 0 bases and J by 0 bases; unmatched bases: 10. The CDR3 extends over 20 amino acids. Germline CDR1 reads MGHRA; CDR2 reads YSYEKL. The CDR3 region is CASSQDPLFGTGATNEKLFF. As DNA, the CDR3 is TGCGCCAGCAGCCAAGATCCCCTGTTTGGGACAGGGGCAACTAATGAAAAACTGTTTTTT.